This T cell receptor beta chain stems from a study of CD8 T cells in Susac syndrome. This CDR3 is built from 17 residues. The V and J ends lost 4 bases and 0 bases respectively, with 14 bases between them. CDR1 and CDR2 (germline): SGDLS, YYNGEE. Reverse transcription of about 0.5 to 1 ug RNA was carried out with random hexamers. One entry per CDR3 protein results from TCRdb running MiXCR on the immunoSEQ multiplex PCR reads. The data contain 84,000 or so distinct CDR3 sequences, approximately 96% of them singletons. Sequenced: CD8+ T cells from PBMCs. The sequence was obtained from a human donor with Susac syndrome. The chain joins TRBV9 to TRBJ2-6; D might be TRBD2 (6 bases). The CDR3 DNA follows: TGTGCCAGCAGCCAGAGGAGGGCCCTCTCTGGGGCCAACGTCCTGACTTTC. It yields the protein CASSQRRALSGANVLTF.